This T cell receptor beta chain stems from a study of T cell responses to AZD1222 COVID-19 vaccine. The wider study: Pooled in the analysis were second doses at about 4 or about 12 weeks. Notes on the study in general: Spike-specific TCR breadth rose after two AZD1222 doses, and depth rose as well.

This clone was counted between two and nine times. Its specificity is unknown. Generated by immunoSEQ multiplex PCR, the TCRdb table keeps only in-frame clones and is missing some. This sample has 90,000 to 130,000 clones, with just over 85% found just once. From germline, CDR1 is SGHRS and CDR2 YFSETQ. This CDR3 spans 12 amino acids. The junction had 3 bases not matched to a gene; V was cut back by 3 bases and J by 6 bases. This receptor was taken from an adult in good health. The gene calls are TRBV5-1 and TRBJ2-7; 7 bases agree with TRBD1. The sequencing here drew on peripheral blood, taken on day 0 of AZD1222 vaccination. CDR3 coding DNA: TGCGCCAGCAGCTCACAGGGGCGCGAGCAGTACTTC. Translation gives CASSSQGREQYF. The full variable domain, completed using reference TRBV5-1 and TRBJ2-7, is KAGVTQTPRYLIKTRGQQVTLSCSPISGHRSVSWYQQTPGQGLQFLFEYFSETQRNKGNFPGRFSGRQFSNSRSEMNVSTLELGDSALYLCASSSQGREQYFGPGTRLTVT.